One and the same sample provided the 32 T cell receptor beta chains below, sequenced in a study of blood T cell repertoires in COVID-19. Only in-frame clones appear in the TCRdb table, and some are missing; sequencing was by immunoSEQ multiplex PCR. Counted here are under 350,000 clones, about 89% occurring once; the ten biggest clones make up about 2.6%. Source material: PBMCs or T cells enriched from blood (not recorded which). These receptors all stem from a woman aged 18-29 years who had recovered from COVID-19.

This chain links TRBV7-2 with TRBJ2-1; D is ambiguous. Trimming removed 5 bases at V and 4 bases at J, with 12 bases between. Germline-derived CDR1 and CDR2 are SGHTA and FQGNSA. CDR3 size: 14 residues. Here the CDR3 DNA reads TGTGCCAGCAGCGCCACCGCTAGGTACAATGAGCAGTTCTTC. This codes for CASSATARYNEQFF.

This chain uses TRBV2 with TRBJ1-2; D unclear. The CDR3 is 14 residues long. CDR1 is SNHLY and CDR2 is FYNNEI in the germline V gene. Trimming shortened V by 6 bases and J by 3 bases, and 14 bases separated the two germline ends. The CDR3 is CASSLRKVDYGYTF. CDR3 in DNA: TGTGCCAGCAGCCTAAGAAAAGTTGACTATGGCTACACCTTC.

The V call is TRBV2, the J call TRBJ2-7; 11 bases map to TRBD2. The CDR3 sequence is 14 residues long. The V and J ends lost 3 bases and 3 bases, in that order; junction bases with no gene match: 1. Germline values: CDR1 SNHLY, CDR2 FYNNEI. CDR3: CASSEGLADYEQYF. The CDR3 nucleotides are TGTGCCAGCAGTGAGGGACTAGCGGACTACGAGCAGTACTTC.

This clone has more than one count but fewer than ten. The rearrangement links TRBV5-6 to TRBJ1-6; D not certain. Germline V gene lookup returns CDR1 SGHDT and CDR2 YYEEEE. This CDR3 spans 12 amino acids. Trimming took off 1 base at V and 9 bases at J, with 5 bases between the two ends. CDR3 loop: CASSLLSSPLHF. DNA for the CDR3: TGTGCCAGCAGCTTGCTTAGTTCACCCCTCCACTTT.

The chain links TRBV29-1 to TRBJ2-1, with D uncertain. This CDR3 has 10 residues. CDR1 and CDR2 from the germline V gene are SQVTM and ANQGSEA. V shed 4 bases and J shed 12 bases, with 10 bases lying between them. CDR3 residues: CSVGTGGQFF. The CDR3 nucleotides are TGCAGCGTTGGCACCGGTGGGCAGTTCTTC.

The genes are TRBV4-3 and TRBJ2-2; 7 bases agree with TRBD2. The V gene end was trimmed by 3 bases and the J gene end by 5 bases; junction bases not matched to a gene: 6. The germline V gene encodes CDR1 LGHNA and CDR2 YSLEER. The CDR3 covers 15 residues. This chain's CDR3 is CASSHLADLTGELFF. In nucleotides, the CDR3 is TGCGCCAGCAGCCACCTAGCGGACTTAACCGGGGAGCTGTTTTTT.

The CDR3 DNA reads as TGTGCCAGCAGCAAGGAGAGGGAGACCCAGTACTTC. Its protein is CASSKERETQYF. The chain couples TRBV12-3 or TRBV12-4 to TRBJ2-5; D unclear. This CDR3 has 12 residues. V was pared by 6 bases and J by 5 bases, with 10 bases between.

The chain couples TRBV12-5 to TRBJ2-2, with a possible D match to TRBD1 (5 bases). This CDR3 region has 16 residues. Germline V CDR1 and CDR2: LGHNT, FRNRAP. Trimming took off 0 bases at V and 3 bases at J, with 11 bases between the two ends. In DNA, the CDR3 is TGTGCTAGTGGTTTGGTGGGGCTCCGCTACACCGGGGAGCTGTTTTTT. As protein: CASGLVGLRYTGELFF.

This sequence joins TRBV2 and TRBJ2-1; no definite D call. With 9 bases removed from V and 0 bases from J, the gap between germline ends came to 9 bases. The CDR3 is made up of 13 amino acids. Germline assignment: CDR1 SNHLY and CDR2 FYNNEI. The CDR3 spells CASSLGSYNEQFF. For the CDR3, the DNA is TGTGCCAGTAGCCTTGGCTCCTACAATGAGCAGTTCTTC.

CDR3 DNA sequence: TGTGCCAGCAGCCAAGATATCAGGGTGGGTGGCTACACCTTC. This codes for CASSQDIRVGGYTF. The gene calls are TRBV3-1 (or the pseudogene TRBV3-2) and TRBJ1-2; possibly TRBD1 for D (5 bases). From germline, CDR1 is LGHDT and CDR2 YNNKEL (reference sequence). V lost 0 bases and J lost 7, with 12 bases in between. The CDR3 is made up of 14 amino acids.

The chain's CDR3 is CASSQDRGYTF. The CDR3 bases are TGTGCCAGCAGCCAAGATAGAGGCTACACCTTC. V and J are TRBV14 and TRBJ1-2; D ambiguous. There are 11 residues in the CDR3. V was cut by 0 bases and J by 8 bases, with 4 bases left in between. Germline assignment: CDR1 SGHDN and CDR2 FVKESK.

The J gene is TRBJ1-4, the V gene TRBV2; D is possibly TRBD1 (5 bases). This CDR3 has 15 amino acids. V was shortened by 6 bases and J by 8 bases, with 19 bases between the two germline ends. Germline V gives CDR1 SNHLY, CDR2 FYNNEI. In DNA, the CDR3 is TGTGCCAGCAGGATGCGGGACGGCCCTTGGGAAAAACTGTTTTTT. Its translation is CASRMRDGPWEKLFF.

This chain connects TRBV10-2 to TRBJ1-1, with D hard to call. Germline CDR1 reads WSHSY; CDR2 reads SAAADI. V lost 3 bases to trimming and J lost 6 bases, with 8 bases between them. The CDR3 sequence is 12 residues long. The chain's CDR3 is CASSEGGAEAFF. CDR3 nucleotide sequence: TGCGCCAGCAGTGAAGGCGGGGCTGAAGCTTTCTTT.

The V and J genes are TRBV2 and TRBJ2-6; D might be TRBD1 (6 bases). The CDR3 length is 17 residues. Germline assignment: CDR1 SNHLY and CDR2 FYNNEI. V was shortened by 7 bases and J by 2 bases, with 18 bases between the two germline ends. The CDR3 reads CASTIRDTTTGANVLTF. The CDR3 DNA follows: TGTGCCAGCACTATCCGGGACACTACAACTGGGGCCAACGTCCTGACTTTC.

The V and J genes are TRBV7-8 and TRBJ2-1, with no clear D. The CDR3 is 11 amino acids. Trimming took off 3 bases at V and 6 bases at J, with 3 bases between the two ends. The germline V gene encodes CDR1 SGHVS and CDR2 FQNEAQ. Here the CDR3 reads CASSFSNEQFF. CDR3 in DNA: TGTGCCAGCAGCTTTAGCAATGAGCAGTTCTTC.

The chain combines TRBV27 with TRBJ2-7; TRBD1 agrees at 7 bases. CDR3 length equals 15 residues. Germline lookup yields CDR1 MNHEY and CDR2 SMNVEV (reference sequence). V lost 5 bases to trimming and J lost 0 bases; unmatched junction nucleotides: 7. The DNA of the CDR3 is TGTGCCAGCAGTCACGCCCGGGACAGCTCCTACGAGCAGTACTTC. Protein: CASSHARDSSYEQYF.

The J gene is TRBJ1-4, the V gene TRBV2, with D possibly TRBD1 on 5 matching bases. The CDR3 consists of 14 residues. Trimming removed 7 bases at V and 3 bases at J, with 12 bases between. Germline CDR1 and CDR2: SNHLY and FYNNEI. The CDR3 is CASNMRGANEKLFF. The CDR3 nucleotides read TGTGCCAGCAACATGCGGGGGGCTAATGAAAAACTGTTTTTT.

The rearrangement uses TRBV2 and TRBJ2-2; perhaps TRBD2 as D (5 bases). The CDR3 consists of 12 residues. Germline V gene sequence: CDR1 SNHLY, CDR2 FYNNEI. With 10 bases removed from V and 3 bases from J, the gap between germline ends came to 9 bases. CDR3 bases: TGTGCCACCCCGGAGGACACCGGGGAGCTGTTTTTT. Its protein is CATPEDTGELFF.

This chain uses TRBV6-5 with TRBJ1-2; D remains ambiguous. This CDR3 has 15 amino acids. From germline, CDR1 is MNHEY and CDR2 SVGAGI. V lost 5 bases and J lost 4, with 17 bases in between. The CDR3 coding sequence is TGTGCCAGCAGTAGGTCCGACACCGAGGGCTATGGCTACACCTTC. It yields the protein CASSRSDTEGYGYTF.

The chain joins TRBV10-2 to TRBJ2-7; D may be TRBD1 (5 bases). The V end was cut by 5 bases, the J end by 0 bases, with 11 bases between. CDR3 length equals 14 residues. Germline assignment: CDR1 WSHSY and CDR2 SAAADI. The CDR3 reads CASSPRQNSYEQYF. Here the CDR3 DNA reads TGCGCCAGCAGTCCTCGACAGAACTCCTACGAGCAGTACTTC.

This rearrangement joins TRBV7-2 to TRBJ2-1; TRBD2 matches at 7 bases. Germline lookup yields CDR1 SGHTA and CDR2 FQGNSA. Trimming at V came to 1 base and at J to 14 bases, leaving 14 bases not matched to a gene. This CDR3 is 15 amino acids long. CDR3 DNA: TGTGCCAGCAGCTTAGAGGGGCGGAGAGCGGGGAGGGAGTTCTTC. This gives the protein CASSLEGRRAGREFF. The full variable domain, with the rest looked up from reference TRBV7-2 and TRBJ2-1, is GAGVSQSPSNKVTEKGKDVELRCDPISGHTALYWYRQSLGQGLEFLIYFQGNSAPDKSGLPSDRFSAERTGGSVSTLTIQRTQQEDSAVYLCASSLEGRRAGREFFGPGTRLTVL.

The rearrangement links TRBV27 to TRBJ2-5, with 8 bases identical to TRBD1. This CDR3 contains 14 residues. V was clipped by 4 bases and J by 5 bases; unmatched bases: 6. Germline CDR1 MNHEY, CDR2 SMNVEV (reference sequence). This CDR3 reads CASSSGQAGETQYF. The CDR3 coding sequence is TGTGCCAGCAGTTCGGGACAGGCGGGGGAGACCCAGTACTTC.

This clone was counted between two and nine times. The identical CDR3 is also encoded by other nucleotide sequences in the sample. This rearrangement joins TRBV7-9 to TRBJ2-1; 8 nucleotides line up with TRBD1. The CDR3 contains 15 residues. Trimming took 3 bases from V and 4 from J; bases not matched to a gene: 5. Germline-derived CDR1 and CDR2 are SEHNR and FQNEAQ (reference sequence). The CDR3 bases are TGTGCCAGCAGCTTTGGACAGGGAGAATACAATGAGCAGTTCTTC. As protein: CASSFGQGEYNEQFF.

The chain has TRBV7-9 and TRBJ1-1; D not certain. Trimming removed 3 bases from V and 0 bases from J, with 11 bases in between. Germline V lookup: CDR1 SEHNR, CDR2 FQNEAQ (reference sequence). CDR3 length equals 15 residues. The CDR3 protein is CASSFGRIMNTEAFF. The CDR3 DNA sequence: TGTGCCAGCAGCTTTGGCAGGATAATGAACACTGAAGCTTTCTTT.

This sequence joins TRBV4-1 and TRBJ1-2; the D gene is possibly TRBD1 (5 bases). Trimming stripped 2 bases from V and 4 bases from J, with 17 bases between. In germline, CDR1 is MGHRA, CDR2 YSYEKL. The CDR3 has 16 amino acids. CDR3 sequence reads: CASSQPVTRQTYGYTF. The CDR3 DNA reads as TGCGCCAGCAGCCAACCCGTCACCCGACAGACCTATGGCTACACCTTC.

The chain uses TRBV7-8 and TRBJ2-2; maybe TRBD2 (6 bases). Germline CDR1 SGHVS, CDR2 FQNEAQ. CDR3 length equals 17 residues. Trimming removed 4 bases at V and 1 base at J, with 16 bases between. CDR3 sequence: CASSSNINGGNTGELFF. The CDR3 region has the DNA TGTGCCAGCAGCTCAAATATAAACGGGGGGAACACCGGGGAGCTGTTTTTT. Full variable domain (missing parts from reference TRBV7-8 and TRBJ2-2): GAGVSQSPRYKVAKRGQDVALRCDPISGHVSLFWYQQALGQGPEFLTYFQNEAQLDKSGLPSDRFFAERPEGSVSTLKIQRTQQEDSAVYLCASSSNINGGNTGELFFGEGSRLTVL.

The chain carries TRBV5-1 and TRBJ2-1, with 10 bases lining up with TRBD2. Per the germline V gene, CDR1 is SGHRS and CDR2 is YFSETQ. The CDR3 length is 17 residues. Trimming took 4 bases from V and 10 from J; bases not matched to a gene: 17. The CDR3 DNA follows: TGCGCCAGCAGCGTAACGTGGGGGCTAGCGGGAGAAAAGGAGCAGTTCTTC. As protein: CASSVTWGLAGEKEQFF. The whole variable domain, filled in from reference TRBV5-1 and TRBJ2-1, reads KAGVTQTPRYLIKTRGQQVTLSCSPISGHRSVSWYQQTPGQGLQFLFEYFSETQRNKGNFPGRFSGRQFSNSRSEMNVSTLELGDSALYLCASSVTWGLAGEKEQFFGPGTRLTVL.

This clone was counted only a few times. The rearrangement uses TRBV11-2 and TRBJ1-1; D uncertain. The CDR3 covers 14 residues. V lost 1 base, J lost 2 bases, and 8 bases lay in between. The germline V gene has CDR1 SGHAT and CDR2 FQNNGV. This CDR3 is CASSLAGGNTEAFF. The CDR3 DNA follows: TGTGCCAGCAGCTTAGCGGGAGGTAACACTGAAGCTTTCTTT.

CDR3 nucleotides: TGCAGCGTTGAAGACCTCGGCTCGGGGAATGAGCAGTTCTTC. Its translation: CSVEDLGSGNEQFF. The V call is TRBV29-1, the J call TRBJ2-1; D is perhaps TRBD2 (5 bases). The CDR3 runs 14 residues. The V end was cut by 0 bases, the J end by 7 bases, with 13 bases between. Germline lookup yields CDR1 SQVTM and CDR2 ANQGSEA.

The chain recombines TRBV4-1 with TRBJ1-5; D unclear. V was clipped by 0 bases and J by 6 bases, with 18 bases between them. Germline-derived CDR1 and CDR2 are MGHRA and YSYEKL. This CDR3 is built from 17 residues. The CDR3 DNA sequence: TGCGCCAGCAGCCAAGATAGCATCCGAGGGCCAAGTCAGCCCCAGCATTTT. Translated: CASSQDSIRGPSQPQHF.

The rearrangement uses TRBV19 and TRBJ2-7; D remains ambiguous. CDR1 is LNHDA, CDR2 SQIVND, per germline (reference sequence). The CDR3 totals 13 residues. V lost 2 bases and J lost 2, with 7 bases in between. In nucleotides, the CDR3 is TGTGCCAGTAGTATAACTCCAACCTACGAGCAGTACTTC. Translating gives CASSITPTYEQYF.

This rearrangement joins TRBV7-9 to TRBJ2-1; 7 bases agree with TRBD2. The germline CDR1 and CDR2 sequences are SEHNR and FQNEAQ (reference sequence). The CDR3 consists of 18 residues. V lost 1 base to trimming and J lost 1 base; unmatched junction nucleotides: 10. CDR3: CASSLGWGGTASYNEQFF. CDR3 sequence (DNA): TGTGCCAGCAGCTTAGGCTGGGGGGGGACGGCGTCCTACAATGAGCAGTTCTTC.